What follows are 21 T cell receptor beta chains derived from one specimen sequenced in a study of T cell responses to AZD1222 COVID-19 vaccine. Assay used: immunoSEQ multiplex PCR; TCRdb lists only in-frame clones, some missing. The table records about 120,000 clones, about 89% of them present only once. The input for sequencing was peripheral blood, taken on day 0 of AZD1222 vaccination. The receptors shown here come from an adult in good health.

The rearrangement uses TRBV11-2 and TRBJ2-7; 7 bases line up with TRBD1. Germline CDR1 SGHAT, CDR2 FQNNGV. The CDR3 spans 13 residues. The J segment lost 5 bases and the V segment lost 3 bases, leaving 4 bases of the junction unmatched. For the CDR3, the DNA is TGTGCCAGCAGCTTCCAAGGGGGCGACGAGCAGTACTTC. The encoded protein is CASSFQGGDEQYF.

This chain connects TRBV11-2 to TRBJ2-1, with 9 bases aligning to TRBD1. Germline V lookup: CDR1 SGHAT, CDR2 FQNNGV. J was trimmed by 6 bases and V by 1 base; bases with no gene match: 7. This CDR3 contains 16 residues. The CDR3 reads CASSLVGGTGFNEQFF. The CDR3 region has the DNA TGTGCCAGCAGCTTAGTAGGGGGGACAGGGTTCAATGAGCAGTTCTTC.

The rearrangement joins TRBV9 to TRBJ1-3; D unclear. The V gene's germline CDR1 is SGDLS and CDR2 YYNGEE. Trimming removed 1 base at V and 0 bases at J, with 8 bases between. The CDR3 has 15 amino acids. The CDR3 bases are TGTGCCAGCAGCGTAACGGTAGACTCTGGAAACACCATATATTTT. It encodes CASSVTVDSGNTIYF. The whole variable domain, filled in from reference TRBV9 and TRBJ1-3, reads DSGVTQTPKHLITATGQRVTLRCSPRSGDLSVYWYQQSLDQGLQFLIQYYNGEERAKGNILERFSAQQFPDLHSELNLSSLELGDSALYFCASSVTVDSGNTIYFGEGSWLTVV.

The chain combines TRBV18 with TRBJ1-1; no firm D call. Germline assignment: CDR1 KGHSH and CDR2 LQKENI. Trimming stripped 3 bases from V and 6 bases from J, with 17 bases between. The CDR3 is 15 amino acids. CDR3 DNA: TGTGCCAGCTCACCCCCGGGCGCGGGTAGCGCTGAAGCTTTCTTT. Protein sequence: CASSPPGAGSAEAFF.

The chain links TRBV18 to TRBJ2-2; no reliable D call. CDR3 length equals 13 residues. Germline CDR1 KGHSH, CDR2 LQKENI. Trimming left V 2 bases short and J 6 bases short, with 7 bases between. The CDR3 DNA reads as TGTGCCAGCTCACCATTAAGAGCCGGGGAGCTGTTTTTT. Protein sequence: CASSPLRAGELFF.

The chain links TRBV11-3 to TRBJ2-5; 7 nucleotides align to TRBD1. The V segment lost 8 bases and the J segment 5 bases; nucleotides outside the gene matches: 5. The CDR3 runs 12 residues. Germline loops: CDR1 SGHNT, CDR2 YENEEA. CDR3 nucleotide sequence: TGTGCCAGCTCAGGGGGATCTGAGACCCAGTACTTC. Translating gives CASSGGSETQYF.

The chain employs TRBV5-1 and TRBJ1-1; D possibly corresponds to TRBD1 (6 bases). CDR3 length: 13 residues. The V end lost 4 bases, the J end lost 3 bases, and 10 bases lay between the germline ends. Germline V CDR1 and CDR2: SGHRS, YFSETQ. CDR3 sequence (DNA): TGCGCCAGCAGCCCTGGACAGTACACTGAAGCTTTCTTT. Translating gives CASSPGQYTEAFF.

This clone was observed once. The chain is built from TRBV19 and TRBJ1-2; no clear D. V was trimmed by 0 bases and J by 0 bases, leaving 11 bases between them. CDR3 size: 16 residues. Germline CDR1 and CDR2: LNHDA and SQIVND (reference sequence). The chain's CDR3 is CASSIDQRRPNYGYTF. DNA for the CDR3: TGTGCCAGTAGTATAGATCAGAGACGTCCTAACTATGGCTACACCTTC.

V gene TRBV7-9 combines with J gene TRBJ2-7; D assignment may be TRBD1 or TRBD2 (6 bases each). CDR1 and CDR2 from the germline V gene are SEHNR and FQNEAQ (reference sequence). The V gene lost 1 base and the J gene lost 3 bases, with 16 bases spanning the gap. The CDR3 consists of 16 residues. Here the CDR3 DNA reads TGTGCCAGCAGCTTAGGAGGGGGAGGACGGCGCTACGAGCAGTACTTC. Translating it yields CASSLGGGGRRYEQYF.

The V call is TRBV11-3, the J call TRBJ2-5; 12 nucleotides align to TRBD2. Germline V CDR1 and CDR2: SGHNT, YENEEA. This CDR3 contains 18 residues. Trimming at V came to 1 base and at J to 2 bases, leaving 8 bases not matched to a gene. The CDR3, as DNA: TGTGCCAGCAGCTTAGGCCAACTAGCGGGAGGTCTACAAGAGACCCAGTACTTC. As protein: CASSLGQLAGGLQETQYF.

This chain joins TRBV7-3 and TRBJ1-1; D not resolved. Germline CDR1 reads SGHTA; CDR2 reads FQGTGA. The CDR3 extends over 14 amino acids. The V and J ends lost 0 bases and 0 bases respectively, with 5 bases between them. CDR3 bases: TGTGCCAGCAGCTTAACGATGGTGAACACTGAAGCTTTCTTT. Its protein is CASSLTMVNTEAFF.

This clone was seen a few times. The gene calls are TRBV27 and TRBJ1-1, with D uncertain. V gave up 5 bases and J gave up 0 bases, with 13 bases separating them. Germline lookup yields CDR1 MNHEY and CDR2 SMNVEV (reference sequence). This CDR3 has 15 amino acids. The CDR3, as DNA: TGTGCCAGCAGTCCCATGATCCGACTGAACACTGAAGCTTTCTTT. The encoded protein is CASSPMIRLNTEAFF.

This chain uses TRBV2 with TRBJ1-4; a weak D match, TRBD1 (6 bases). The CDR3 has 14 residues. Germline V gene lookup returns CDR1 SNHLY and CDR2 FYNNEI. V lost 3 bases, J lost 7 bases, and 12 bases lay in between. The CDR3 DNA reads TGTGCCAGCAGTGATGGGGGGGCGGGTGAAAAACTGTTTTTT. This codes for CASSDGGAGEKLFF.

In this sample, this clone turned up once. The J gene is TRBJ2-1, the V gene TRBV11-3; 10 bases agree with TRBD1. The V and J ends lost 5 bases and 0 bases, in that order; junction bases with no gene match: 10. The CDR3 runs to 18 residues. Germline-derived CDR1 and CDR2 are SGHNT and YENEEA. The DNA of the CDR3 is TGTGCCAGCAGCAATAACGGACAGGGGGTTTTCTCCTACAATGAGCAGTTCTTC. It yields the protein CASSNNGQGVFSYNEQFF.

V is TRBV5-1 and J is TRBJ1-6; D call uncertain. The CDR3 totals 14 residues. Trimming cost V 4 bases and J 5 bases, with 10 bases left between them. The germline V gene has CDR1 SGHRS and CDR2 YFSETQ. The CDR3 protein is CASSPTVDNSPLHF. The CDR3 coding sequence is TGCGCCAGCAGCCCCACAGTGGATAATTCACCCCTCCACTTT.

As DNA, the CDR3 is TGCAGCGTTGAAGATCGAGGGGTCTATGGCTACACCTTC. It encodes CSVEDRGVYGYTF. The chain recombines TRBV29-1 with TRBJ1-2, with D perhaps matching TRBD1 (5 bases). Germline-derived CDR1 and CDR2 are SQVTM and ANQGSEA. This CDR3 has 13 residues. Trimming removed 0 bases from V and 4 bases from J, with 9 bases in between.

Here the CDR3 DNA reads TGCGCCAGCAGTGAGTTCCGGGACGGCTCCTACAATGAGCAGTTCTTC. Translation gives CASSEFRDGSYNEQFF. The chain joins TRBV10-1 to TRBJ2-1; perhaps D is TRBD1 or TRBD2 (5 bases each). There are 16 residues in the CDR3. Germline V lookup: CDR1 WNHNN, CDR2 SYGVQD (reference sequence). Deletions cut 1 base from V and 0 bases from J, with 10 bases between.

The chain links TRBV11-2 to TRBJ1-4, with D possibly TRBD1 on 5 matching bases. The V end lost 3 bases, the J end lost 6 bases, and 14 bases lay between the germline ends. The CDR3 is 15 amino acids. The V gene's germline CDR1 is SGHAT and CDR2 FQNNGV. CDR3 sequence: CASSFGGASDEKLFF. CDR3 sequence (DNA): TGTGCCAGCAGCTTTGGAGGGGCGTCAGATGAAAAACTGTTTTTT.

The chain carries TRBV30 and TRBJ1-6; D not certain. CDR1 is GTSNPN, CDR2 SVGIG, per germline (reference sequence). CDR3 length: 15 residues. Trimming took 0 bases from V and 6 from J, leaving 12 bases between them. The CDR3 DNA is TGTGCCTGGAGTGTACTCAAGGGTAGTAATTCACCCCTCCACTTT. It encodes CAWSVLKGSNSPLHF. Using reference TRBV30 and TRBJ1-6 for the parts outside the CDR3, the full variable domain is SQTIHQWPATLVQPVGSPLSLECTVEGTSNPNLYWYRQAAGRGLQLLFYSVGIGQISSEVPQNLSASRPQDRQFILSSKKLLLSDSGFYLCAWSVLKGSNSPLHFGNGTRLTVT.

V gene TRBV6-5 combines with J gene TRBJ2-7; 9 bases match TRBD2. The V gene's germline CDR1 is MNHEY and CDR2 SVGAGI. The CDR3 is 13 residues long. Trimming at V came to 6 bases and at J to 5 bases, leaving 5 bases not matched to a gene. The CDR3 DNA follows: TGTGCCAGCAGGAGTAGCGGGAGCCACGAGCAGTACTTC. Protein: CASRSSGSHEQYF.

The rearrangement links TRBV24-1 to TRBJ1-2; 7 bases line up with TRBD1. CDR3 length equals 15 residues. Trimming cost V 6 bases and J 4 bases; bases outside gene matches: 10. Germline V gives CDR1 KGHDR, CDR2 SFDVKD. This CDR3 is CATSTWDRSGYGYTF. As DNA, the CDR3 is TGTGCCACCAGTACTTGGGACAGATCTGGCTATGGCTACACCTTC.